This T cell receptor beta chain was recovered during a study of shared clonotypes between healthy human individuals. Study-level information: CD4 naive and memory got three plates each, CD8 naive two, CD8 memory one. Study-wide findings and caveats: Among four donors, 4.5% to 5.5% of naive CD4 clonotypes were found in common.

The protocol was immunoSEQ multiplex PCR, while the TCRdb copy is restricted to in-frame clones and leaves out a portion. The table includes approximately 1.5 million clones, about 98% detected once. Germline assignment: CDR1 KGHSH and CDR2 LQKENI. CDR3 length: 16 residues. V trimming: 3 bases; J trimming: 9 bases; junction bases outside the gene matches: 10. About this clone: What it binds is unknown. This sample also contains other DNA sequences that code for the same CDR3.

The donor population consisted of healthy HIV-negative adults with no recent acute infections or vaccinations. The chain recombines TRBV18 with TRBJ2-1, with 11 bases identical to TRBD2. The sample was naive CD4+ T cells sorted from blood. Subset reported: CD45RA+ positively selected. The receptor was derived from a man aged 30 to 39 in good health. DNA for the CDR3: TGTGCCAGCTCACCTCCGGGGCTAGCGGGAGGAGGTGAGCAGTTCTTC. It specifies CASSPPGLAGGGEQFF.